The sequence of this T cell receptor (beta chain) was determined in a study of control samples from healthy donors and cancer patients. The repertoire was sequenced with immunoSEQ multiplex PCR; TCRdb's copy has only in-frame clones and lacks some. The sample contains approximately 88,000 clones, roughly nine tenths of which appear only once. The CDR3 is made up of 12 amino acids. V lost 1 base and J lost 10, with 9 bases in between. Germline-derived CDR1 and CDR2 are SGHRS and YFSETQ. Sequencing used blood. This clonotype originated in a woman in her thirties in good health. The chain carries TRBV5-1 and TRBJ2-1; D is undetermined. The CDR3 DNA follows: TGCGCCAGCAGCTTGCATCTTCCCGAGCAGTTCTTC. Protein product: CASSLHLPEQFF.